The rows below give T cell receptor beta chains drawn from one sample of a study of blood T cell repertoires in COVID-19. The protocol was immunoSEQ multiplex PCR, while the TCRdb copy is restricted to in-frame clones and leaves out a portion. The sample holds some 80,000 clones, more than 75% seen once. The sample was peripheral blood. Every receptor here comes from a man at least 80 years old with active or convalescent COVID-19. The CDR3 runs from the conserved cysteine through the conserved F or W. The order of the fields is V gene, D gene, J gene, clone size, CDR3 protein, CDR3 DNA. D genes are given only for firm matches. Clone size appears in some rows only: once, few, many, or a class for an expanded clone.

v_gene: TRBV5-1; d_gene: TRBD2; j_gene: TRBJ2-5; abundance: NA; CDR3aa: CASSSGLAGGLKETQYF; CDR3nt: TGCGCCAGCAGCTCTGGACTAGCGGGGGGGCTGAAGGAGACCCAGTACTTC
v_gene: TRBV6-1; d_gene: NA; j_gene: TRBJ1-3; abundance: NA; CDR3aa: CASSVRFRNSGNTIYF; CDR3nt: TGTGCCAGCAGTGTCCGTTTCAGAAACTCTGGAAACACCATATATTTT
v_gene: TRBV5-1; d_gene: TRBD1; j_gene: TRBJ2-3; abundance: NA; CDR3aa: CASSRQGAITDTQYF; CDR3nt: TGCGCCAGCAGTCGGCAGGGGGCGATAACAGATACGCAGTATTTT
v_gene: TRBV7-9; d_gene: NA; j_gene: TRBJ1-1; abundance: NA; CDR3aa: CASSFAGSEDEDTEAFF; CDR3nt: TGTGCCAGCAGCTTCGCTGGGTCTGAAGATGAGGACACTGAAGCTTTCTTT
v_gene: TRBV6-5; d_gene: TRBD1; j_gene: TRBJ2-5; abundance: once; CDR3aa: CASRLRRGQQETQYF; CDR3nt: TGTGCCAGCAGGTTGCGCAGGGGGCAGCAAGAGACCCAGTACTTC
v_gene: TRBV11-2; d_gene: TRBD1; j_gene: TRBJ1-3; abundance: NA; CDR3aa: CASSLARDSFSGNTIYF; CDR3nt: TGTGCCAGCAGCTTAGCCCGGGACAGCTTCTCTGGAAACACCATATATTTT
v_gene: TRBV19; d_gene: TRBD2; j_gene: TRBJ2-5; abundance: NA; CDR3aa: CASSGGGWQETQYF; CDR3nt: TGTGCCAGTAGTGGGGGGGGTTGGCAAGAGACCCAGTACTTC
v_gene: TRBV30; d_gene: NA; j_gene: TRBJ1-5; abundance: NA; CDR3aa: CAMMGAVGNQPQHF; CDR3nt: TGTGCGATGATGGGGGCTGTAGGCAATCAGCCCCAGCATTTT
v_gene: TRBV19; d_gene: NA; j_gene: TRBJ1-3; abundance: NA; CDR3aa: CASSRTGISGNTIYF; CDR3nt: TGTGCCAGTAGTAGGACGGGGATCTCTGGAAACACCATATATTTT
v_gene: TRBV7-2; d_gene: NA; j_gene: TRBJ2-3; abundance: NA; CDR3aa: CASSPGRGSDTQYF; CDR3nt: TGTGCCAGCAGCCCCGGCCGGGGATCAGATACGCAGTATTTT
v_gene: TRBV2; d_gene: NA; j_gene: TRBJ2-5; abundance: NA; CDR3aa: CASSPQAAFGTQYF; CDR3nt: TGTGCCAGCAGTCCCCAGGCCGCCTTTGGGACCCAGTACTTC
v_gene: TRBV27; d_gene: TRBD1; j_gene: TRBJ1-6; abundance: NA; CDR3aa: CATRYGQGARNSPLHF; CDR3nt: TGTGCCACCAGATACGGACAGGGGGCTAGGAATTCACCCCTCCACTTT
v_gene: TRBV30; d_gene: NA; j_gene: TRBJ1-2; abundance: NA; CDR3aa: CAWMDMSYGYTF; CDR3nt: TGTGCCTGGATGGACATGAGCTATGGCTACACCTTC
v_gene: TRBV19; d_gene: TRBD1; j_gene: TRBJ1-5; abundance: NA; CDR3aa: CASSRGQVIYSNQPQHF; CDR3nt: TGTGCCAGTAGCAGGGGACAGGTGATATATAGCAATCAGCCCCAGCATTTT
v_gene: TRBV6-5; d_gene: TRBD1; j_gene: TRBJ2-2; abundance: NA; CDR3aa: CASSYVGTGNTGELFF; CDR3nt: TGTGCCAGCAGCTACGTCGGGACAGGGAACACCGGGGAGCTGTTTTTT
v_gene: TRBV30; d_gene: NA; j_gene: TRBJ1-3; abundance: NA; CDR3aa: CAWSPQGYTIYF; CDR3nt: TGTGCCTGGAGTCCACAGGGTTACACCATATATTTT
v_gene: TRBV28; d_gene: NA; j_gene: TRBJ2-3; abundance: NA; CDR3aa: CASSAYRDTRVNTDTQYF; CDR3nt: TGTGCCAGCAGTGCCTACCGGGACACACGGGTCAACACAGATACGCAGTATTTT
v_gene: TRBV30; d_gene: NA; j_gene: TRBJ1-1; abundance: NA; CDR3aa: CAWSTNMNTEAFF; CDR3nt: TGTGCCTGGAGCACGAACATGAACACTGAAGCTTTCTTT
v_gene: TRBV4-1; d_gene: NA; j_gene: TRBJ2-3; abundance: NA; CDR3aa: CASSPPTGGSDTQYF; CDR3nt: TGCGCCAGCAGCCCTCCCACCGGAGGATCAGATACGCAGTATTTT
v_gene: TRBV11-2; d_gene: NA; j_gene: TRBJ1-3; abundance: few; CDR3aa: CASSLTGLSGNTIYF; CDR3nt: TGTGCCAGCAGCTTAACAGGGCTCTCTGGAAACACCATATATTTT